These 11 T cell receptor beta chains came from one sample sequenced in a study of glioma-infiltrating T cells. TCR alpha and beta CDR3 regions were amplified from RNA using iRepertoire nested multiplex PCR. TCRdb itself ran the multiplex PCR reads through MiXCR, one entry per CDR3 protein. Of about 410,000 distinct CDR3 sequences listed, about 40% are singletons. Sequencing used glioma tissue, nonneoplastic brain tissue, or PBMCs (not recorded which). These receptors were collected from a human donor with low-grade glioma or glioblastoma, undergoing nonglioma brain surgery, or in good health (not recorded which).

This clonotype was seen ten or more times. The J gene is TRBJ1-1, the V gene TRBV6-4; TRBD1 might be the D (5 bases). Trimming removed 6 bases at V and 3 bases at J, with 11 bases between. The CDR3 consists of 13 residues. Looked up from germline, CDR1 is MRHNA and CDR2 is SNTAGT. CDR3 nucleotides: TGTGCCAGCAGCTTGACAGAGGACACTGAAGCTTTCTTT. It yields the protein CASSLTEDTEAFF.

The V and J genes are TRBV4-1 and TRBJ2-7; D gene unclear. The length of the CDR3 is 13 residues. With 1 base removed from V and 7 bases from J, the gap between germline ends came to 11 bases. The germline V gene has CDR1 MGHRA and CDR2 YSYEKL. CDR3 DNA: TGCGCCAGCAGCCAAGGAAAGGCTACGGAGCAGTACTTC. This gives the protein CASSQGKATEQYF.

This clonotype showed up just a few times. The chain is built from TRBV19 and TRBJ1-2; D unresolved. Trimming removed 3 bases from V and 1 base from J, with 6 bases in between. The CDR3 contains 13 residues. Per the germline V gene, CDR1 is LNHDA and CDR2 is SQIVND (reference sequence). The CDR3 region is CASSMSINYGYTF. DNA of the CDR3: TGTGCCAGTAGTATGAGCATTAACTATGGCTACACCTTC.

With respect to this clonotype: Being one base from a much bigger clone, this may be a read error. The genes are TRBV2 and TRBJ1-1, with D possibly matching TRBD1 (5 bases). Germline CDR1 is SNHLY and CDR2 is FYNNEI. The CDR3 is 11 amino acids. V was shortened by 5 bases and J by 11 bases, with 12 bases between the two germline ends. The CDR3 loop is CASSNFGAAFF. DNA of the CDR3: TGTGCCAGCAGTAATTTCGGGGCGGCTTTCTTT.

J is TRBJ2-1 and V is TRBV20-1, with 7 bases fitting TRBD2. Trimming cost V 5 bases and J 9 bases; bases outside gene matches: 16. The CDR3 contains 15 residues. Germline V gene sequence: CDR1 DFQATT, CDR2 SNEGSKA (reference sequence). The CDR3 DNA reads TGCAGTGCTCCACCCCCTACCAGCGGGAAGGGTGAGCAGTTCTTC. It codes for CSAPPPTSGKGEQFF.

This clonotype was picked up a small number of times. Written as DNA, the CDR3 is TGTGCCACCAGTGATTTCGCGACCCAGTACTTC. Its translation is CATSDFATQYF. The rearrangement links TRBV24-1 to TRBJ2-5, with D uncertain. Trimming left V 1 base short and J 7 bases short, with 3 bases between. This CDR3 is built from 11 residues. Germline CDR1 is KGHDR and CDR2 is SFDVKD.

This clonotype was seen a few times. This chain uses TRBV4-3 with TRBJ2-4; D is perhaps TRBD1 (5 bases). Germline CDR1 and CDR2: LGHNA and YSLEER. The CDR3 is 16 residues long. V shed 0 bases and J shed 0 bases, with 9 bases lying between them. CDR3 amino acids: CASSQDMGPAKNIQYF. For the CDR3, the DNA is TGCGCCAGCAGCCAAGACATGGGGCCAGCCAAAAACATTCAGTACTTC.

The gene calls are TRBV18 and TRBJ2-1, with D possibly being TRBD1 (6 bases). The CDR3 spans 16 residues. The V end lost 3 bases, the J end lost 10 bases, and 22 bases lay between the germline ends. Germline V lookup: CDR1 KGHSH, CDR2 LQKENI. CDR3 nucleotides: TGTGCCAGCTCACCCCCGAGACAGACTTTCGGGACAGAGCAGTTCTTC. Amino acids: CASSPPRQTFGTEQFF.

This clonotype was detected a few times. Being one base from a much bigger clone, this may be a read error. The chain uses TRBV15 and TRBJ2-1, with D tentatively TRBD1 (6 bases). V was shortened by 11 bases and J by 1 base, with 12 bases between the two germline ends. The germline gives CDR1 LNHNV, CDR2 YYDKDF (reference sequence). This CDR3 is built from 13 residues. The CDR3 nucleotides are TGTGCCTCTCTAGACAGGTCCTACAATGAGCAGTTCTTC. Translation: CASLDRSYNEQFF. Together with reference TRBV15 and TRBJ2-1, the CDR3 gives the full variable domain: DAMVIQNPRYQVTQFGKPVTLSCSQTLNHNVMYWYQQKSSQAPKLLFHYYDKDFNNEADTPDNFQSRRPNTSFCFLDIRSPGLGDTAMYLCASLDRSYNEQFFGPGTRLTVL.

J is TRBJ2-5 and V is TRBV7-2; D perhaps matches TRBD1 (5 bases). Germline CDR1 reads SGHTA; CDR2 reads FQGNSA. Trimming stripped 11 bases from V and 4 bases from J, with 17 bases between. CDR3 length equals 13 residues. CDR3 loop: CAGAPRWVETQYF. DNA for the CDR3: TGTGCCGGGGCTCCTCGATGGGTAGAGACCCAGTACTTC.

The chain has TRBV7-2 and TRBJ2-7; D is perhaps TRBD1 (5 bases). The CDR3 is 12 amino acids. Per germline, CDR1 SGHTA and CDR2 FQGNSA. Deletions cut 4 bases from V and 5 bases from J, with 9 bases between. The CDR3 nucleotides read TGTGCCAGCAGCTCCCAGGGTGACGAGCAGTACTTC. It codes for CASSSQGDEQYF.